These T cell receptor beta chains were read from a single sample in a study of radiotherapy plus CTLA-4 blockade in lung cancer. TCRdb's copy holds only in-frame clones and misses some; the assay was immunoSEQ multiplex PCR. The sample records more than 75,000 clones, around 74% being singletons. The sequencing here drew on peripheral blood, taken from a patient treated with radiotherapy plus ipilimumab. The receptors were gathered from a human donor with non-small cell lung cancer who had a partial response to radiotherapy plus ipilimumab. Some clones in this sample may be carry-over from other donors' samples. Both conserved end residues are part of each CDR3. Part of the rows lack a size; the others show once, few, many or a class for expanded clones.

v_gene: TRBV28; abundance: .; j_gene: TRBJ1-4; CDR3aa: CASSSRWSRWATNEKLFF
v_gene: TRBV19; abundance: .; j_gene: TRBJ2-6; CDR3aa: CASSLMTGSSGANVLTF
v_gene: TRBV7-6; abundance: once; j_gene: TRBJ2-2; CDR3aa: CASSFRTSGNTGELFF
v_gene: TRBV5-1; abundance: once; j_gene: TRBJ2-1; CDR3aa: CASSILAGGPRYNEQFF
v_gene: TRBV5-1; abundance: .; j_gene: TRBJ1-6; CDR3aa: CASSPSDREGSPLHF
v_gene: TRBV30; abundance: .; j_gene: TRBJ2-1; CDR3aa: CAWRPDSGSYNEQFF
v_gene: TRBV7-7; abundance: .; j_gene: TRBJ2-5; CDR3aa: CASSSTGLAFETQYF
v_gene: TRBV6-6; abundance: few; j_gene: TRBJ2-3; CDR3aa: CASTERGAADTQYF
v_gene: TRBV7-2; abundance: .; j_gene: TRBJ2-1; CDR3aa: CASSPSGAGVYNEQFF
v_gene: TRBV7-9; abundance: .; j_gene: TRBJ2-3; CDR3aa: CASSRRTSGSTDTQYF
v_gene: TRBV9; abundance: .; j_gene: TRBJ2-3; CDR3aa: CASSVGNLAGVWTDTQYF
v_gene: TRBV9; abundance: once; j_gene: TRBJ2-7; CDR3aa: CASSLGLEISYEQYF
v_gene: TRBV7-9; abundance: .; j_gene: TRBJ2-1; CDR3aa: CASSLSRASGSDEQFF
v_gene: TRBV6-6; abundance: many; j_gene: TRBJ2-7; CDR3aa: CASSLLGGTYEQYF
v_gene: TRBV5-8; abundance: .; j_gene: TRBJ1-2; CDR3aa: CASSFSTDGYTF
v_gene: TRBV4-3; abundance: .; j_gene: TRBJ2-5; CDR3aa: CASSQDFGQGKETQYF
v_gene: TRBV7-7; abundance: once; j_gene: TRBJ2-1; CDR3aa: CASSRRLVGSGNEQFF
v_gene: TRBV7-9; abundance: few; j_gene: TRBJ1-4; CDR3aa: CASVSRVWEKLFF
v_gene: TRBV2; abundance: .; j_gene: TRBJ2-7; CDR3aa: CASRGDFVFYEQYF
v_gene: TRBV5-4; abundance: .; j_gene: TRBJ1-2; CDR3aa: CASSIGQRSLYGYTF
v_gene: TRBV4-3; abundance: .; j_gene: TRBJ2-1; CDR3aa: CASSQDRGQGWNEQFF
v_gene: TRBV11-3; abundance: .; j_gene: TRBJ2-7; CDR3aa: CASSAVRGTYEQYF
v_gene: TRBV29-1; abundance: .; j_gene: TRBJ2-7; CDR3aa: CSVVVAGTYEQYF
v_gene: TRBV11-3; abundance: .; j_gene: TRBJ2-2; CDR3aa: CASSLDQGGELFF
v_gene: TRBV28; abundance: medium-sized; j_gene: TRBJ2-5; CDR3aa: CASSSETQYF
v_gene: TRBV7-6; abundance: .; j_gene: TRBJ1-4; CDR3aa: CASSWTGGHEKLFF
v_gene: TRBV10-1; abundance: .; j_gene: TRBJ1-1; CDR3aa: CASARGLNTEAFF
v_gene: TRBV29-1; abundance: .; j_gene: TRBJ2-1; CDR3aa: CSAYRDINEQFF
v_gene: TRBV28; abundance: .; j_gene: TRBJ2-7; CDR3aa: CASRLAGGHEQYF
v_gene: TRBV6-1; abundance: .; j_gene: TRBJ2-3; CDR3aa: CASTEGGLAGPVTQYF
v_gene: TRBV18; abundance: .; j_gene: TRBJ2-3; CDR3aa: CASSPPTGTDTQYF
v_gene: TRBV30; abundance: .; j_gene: TRBJ2-3; CDR3aa: CAWRHRDRALLHSTDTQYF
v_gene: TRBV28; abundance: few; j_gene: TRBJ2-1; CDR3aa: CASSRPGGGGNEQFF
v_gene: TRBV19; abundance: .; j_gene: TRBJ2-1; CDR3aa: CASSIDPVAIQFF
v_gene: TRBV7-2; abundance: .; j_gene: TRBJ1-2; CDR3aa: CASSATFGGCTF
v_gene: TRBV28; abundance: .; j_gene: TRBJ1-5; CDR3aa: CASSLGRGVNQPQHF
v_gene: TRBV7-6; abundance: few; j_gene: TRBJ2-2; CDR3aa: CASSPRNLNTGELFF
v_gene: TRBV7-7; abundance: .; j_gene: TRBJ2-2; CDR3aa: CASSGGGGPNTGELFF
v_gene: TRBV6-6; abundance: .; j_gene: TRBJ1-1; CDR3aa: CASSYEVGTEAFF
v_gene: TRBV6-1; abundance: .; j_gene: TRBJ1-3; CDR3aa: CASSVGGQIGNTIYF